The 26 T cell receptor beta chains reported below all come from one sample, sequenced in a study of blood T cell repertoires in COVID-19. Profiled with immunoSEQ multiplex PCR; TCRdb holds only in-frame clones, not every one. The sample records roughly 180,000 clones, roughly 81% being singletons. Sequenced sample: peripheral blood. These receptors came from a woman between 40 and 55 years old with COVID-19, enrolled during active disease.

This chain uses TRBV6-1 with TRBJ1-4, with D hard to call. With 1 base removed from V and 7 bases from J, the gap between germline ends came to 16 bases. This CDR3 has 16 residues. CDR1 MNHNS and CDR2 SASEGT come from the germline V gene. The chain's CDR3 is CASSEVGRGLGEKLFF. In DNA form, the CDR3 reads TGTGCCAGCAGTGAAGTCGGTCGGGGTCTCGGTGAAAAACTGTTTTTT.

This clone was detected a few times. CDR3 bases: TGTGCCAGCAGCTCGCAAACTAGCAGCACAGATACGCAGTATTTT. As protein: CASSSQTSSTDTQYF. The J gene is TRBJ2-3, the V gene TRBV7-3; tentative D call: TRBD2 (6 bases). CDR3 size: 15 residues. The ends were cut back, 4 bases at V and 0 bases at J, with 11 bases in the middle. The germline V gene has CDR1 SGHTA and CDR2 FQGTGA.

The chain is built from TRBV18 and TRBJ1-5; weak D call: TRBD1 (5 bases). The CDR3 length is 15 residues. Germline V lookup: CDR1 KGHSH, CDR2 LQKENI. V was trimmed by 6 bases and J by 0 bases, leaving 12 bases between them. In nucleotides, the CDR3 is TGTGCCAGCTCGCTTACAGGCGATAGCAATCAGCCCCAGCATTTT. Protein: CASSLTGDSNQPQHF.

This clone was seen once. J is TRBJ2-1 and V is TRBV19; D not certain. The CDR3 runs 13 residues. In germline, CDR1 is LNHDA, CDR2 SQIVND (reference sequence). V was shortened by 1 base and J by 3 bases, with 4 bases between the two germline ends. The CDR3: CASSIASYNEQFF. In DNA form, the CDR3 reads TGTGCCAGTAGTATAGCTAGCTACAATGAGCAGTTCTTC.

The chain combines TRBV4-1 with TRBJ1-2; no clear D. Trimming left V 6 bases short and J 2 bases short, with 16 bases between. The germline V gene encodes CDR1 MGHRA and CDR2 YSYEKL. The CDR3 is 15 residues long. The chain's CDR3 is CASRGLPSGNYGYTF. CDR3 DNA: TGCGCCAGCAGAGGACTTCCCTCTGGAAACTATGGCTACACCTTC.

The J gene is TRBJ2-2, the V gene TRBV7-3; possibly TRBD2 for D (6 bases). The CDR3 consists of 17 residues. From germline, CDR1 is SGHTA and CDR2 FQGTGA. Trimming removed 1 base from V and 4 bases from J, with 16 bases in between. CDR3 region: CASSLRAGRGRTGELFF. CDR3 DNA: TGTGCCAGCAGCTTAAGGGCGGGAAGAGGTCGCACCGGGGAGCTGTTTTTT.

A single count supports this clone. V is TRBV15 and J is TRBJ1-1; D may be TRBD1 (6 bases). Germline CDR1 reads LNHNV; CDR2 reads YYDKDF (reference sequence). Trimming pared 5 bases from V and 4 bases from J, leaving 17 bases between. The CDR3 is 15 residues long. This CDR3 is CATSELRGAGTEAFF. DNA of the CDR3: TGTGCCACCAGCGAACTGCGGGGGGCAGGCACTGAAGCTTTCTTT.

This chain links TRBV11-2 with TRBJ1-1; unclear D gene. Germline CDR1 and CDR2: SGHAT and FQNNGV. This CDR3 has 13 amino acids. The germline V and J ends were trimmed by 6 bases and 1 base, with 9 bases remaining between them. The CDR3 is CASRFVPNTEAFF. As DNA, the CDR3 is TGTGCCAGCAGATTCGTTCCGAACACTGAAGCTTTCTTT.

This clone appeared many times. The rearrangement joins TRBV7-6 to TRBJ2-1, with a tentative D call TRBD2 (6 bases). CDR1 and CDR2 (germline): SGHVS, FNYEAQ. The CDR3 loop spans 16 amino acids. Trimming pared 0 bases from V and 0 bases from J, leaving 9 bases between. CDR3 in amino acids: CASSLAFGGSYNEQFF. DNA of the CDR3: TGTGCCAGCAGCTTAGCGTTCGGGGGCTCCTACAATGAGCAGTTCTTC.

The gene calls are TRBV2 and TRBJ1-4, with 9 bases fitting TRBD1. CDR1 and CDR2 from the germline V gene are SNHLY and FYNNEI. The CDR3 covers 14 residues. V lost 4 bases and J lost 8; bases outside the gene matches: 5. DNA of the CDR3: TGTGCCAGCAGTGGGGACAGGGTGGGAGAAAAACTGTTTTTT. The encoded protein is CASSGDRVGEKLFF.

The V call is TRBV29-1, the J call TRBJ2-3, with 9 positions matching TRBD2. Germline trimming cut 3 bases from V and 4 bases from J; bases unmatched to any gene: 2. This CDR3 region has 13 residues. Per the germline V gene, CDR1 is SQVTM and CDR2 is ANQGSEA. For the CDR3, the DNA is TGCAGCGTTGAGCGGGGGGGGGCAGATACGCAGTATTTT. Translation: CSVERGGADTQYF.

In this sample, this clone turned up many times. V and J are TRBV28 and TRBJ2-1, with D possibly matching TRBD1 (6 bases). Trimming shortened V by 7 bases and J by 4 bases, and 17 bases separated the two germline ends. Germline assignment: CDR1 MDHEN and CDR2 SYDVKM. The CDR3 is 15 amino acids. The CDR3 reads CASTPPQGTYNEQFF. The CDR3 coding sequence is TGTGCCAGCACACCGCCCCAGGGGACGTACAATGAGCAGTTCTTC.

The sample holds one count of this clone. V usage is TRBV7-8 and J usage is TRBJ2-1; D call uncertain. With 1 base removed from V and 4 bases from J, the gap between germline ends came to 5 bases. Germline V CDR1 and CDR2: SGHVS, FQNEAQ. The CDR3 consists of 13 residues. Here the CDR3 DNA reads TGTGCCAGCAGCTTAGACGGGTACAATGAGCAGTTCTTC. Translating gives CASSLDGYNEQFF.

V usage is TRBV19 and J usage is TRBJ2-1, with 7 bases lining up with TRBD1. Germline CDR1 LNHDA, CDR2 SQIVND (reference sequence). The J segment lost 3 bases and the V segment lost 5 bases, leaving 4 bases of the junction unmatched. The CDR3 is 14 amino acids. CDR3 in amino acids: CASSPGQIYNEQFF. The CDR3, as DNA: TGTGCCAGTAGTCCGGGACAGATCTACAATGAGCAGTTCTTC.

Of note for this clone: The sample holds other DNA sequences that translate to the same CDR3. The chain is built from TRBV15 and TRBJ1-4, with a tentative D call TRBD1 (6 bases). There are 16 residues in the CDR3. Trimming took off 0 bases at V and 2 bases at J, with 10 bases between the two ends. Germline loops: CDR1 LNHNV, CDR2 YYDKDF (reference sequence). CDR3 loop: CATSREGGATNEKLFF. The DNA of the CDR3 is TGTGCCACCAGCAGAGAGGGGGGGGCTACTAATGAAAAACTGTTTTTT. Full variable domain (outside the CDR3, taken from reference TRBV15 and TRBJ1-4): DAMVIQNPRYQVTQFGKPVTLSCSQTLNHNVMYWYQQKSSQAPKLLFHYYDKDFNNEADTPDNFQSRRPNTSFCFLDIRSPGLGDTAMYLCATSREGGATNEKLFFGSGTQLSVL.

The chain is built from TRBV5-4 and TRBJ2-7; 10 bases fit TRBD2. The germline V gene has CDR1 SGHNT and CDR2 YYREEE (reference sequence). The CDR3 sequence is 16 residues long. The junction had 14 bases not matched to a gene; V was cut back by 4 bases and J by 7 bases. In DNA form, the CDR3 reads TGTGCCAGCAGCCAGCTAGCGGGGGCCGTTGGGAGTGAGCAGTACTTC. It encodes CASSQLAGAVGSEQYF. The full variable domain, in which reference TRBV5-4 and TRBJ2-7 provide the parts outside the CDR3, is ETGVTQSPTHLIKTRGQQVTLRCSSQSGHNTVSWYQQALGQGPQFIFQYYREEENGRGNFPPRFSGLQFPNYSSELNVNALELDDSALYLCASSQLAGAVGSEQYFGPGTRLTVT.

The J gene is TRBJ1-3, the V gene TRBV28; D is undetermined. This CDR3 has 13 residues. Germline CDR1 reads MDHEN; CDR2 reads SYDVKM. The V and J ends lost 3 bases and 2 bases respectively, with 5 bases between them. The chain's CDR3 is CASSFRAGNTIYF. In DNA form, the CDR3 reads TGTGCCAGCAGTTTCCGCGCTGGAAACACCATATATTTT. Supplemented by reference TRBV28 and TRBJ1-3, the full variable domain reads DVKVTQSSRYLVKRTGEKVFLECVQDMDHENMFWYRQDPGLGLRLIYFSYDVKMKEKGDIPEGYSVSREKKERFSLILESASTNQTSMYLCASSFRAGNTIYFGEGSWLTVV.

The V call is TRBV11-3, the J call TRBJ2-7; D is undetermined. Germline CDR1 SGHNT, CDR2 YENEEA. This CDR3 contains 13 residues. Trimming shortened V by 3 bases and J by 0 bases, and 6 bases separated the two germline ends. CDR3 sequence: CASSLAPSYEQYF. The CDR3 region has the DNA TGTGCCAGCAGCTTGGCCCCCTCCTACGAGCAGTACTTC.

This chain uses TRBV21-1 with TRBJ2-2; the table's D gene call, TRBD1, was not cross checked with the DNA. TRBV21-1 is described as a pseudogene. The CDR3 has 16 residues. The CDR3 reads CASSKDAQRNTGELFF. In nucleotides, the CDR3 is TGTGCCAGCAGCAAAGACGCACAGAGAAACACCGGGGAGCTGTTTTTT.

This clone appeared a single time. The chain joins TRBV6-2 or TRBV6-3 to TRBJ2-3; D is unclear. The germline V and J ends were trimmed by 6 bases and 5 bases, with 18 bases remaining between them. The CDR3 is 15 residues long. Germline CDR1 and CDR2: MNHEY and SVGEGT. CDR3 in amino acids: CASRPHYGDGDTQYF. In DNA, the CDR3 is TGTGCCAGCAGGCCTCACTACGGAGACGGAGATACGCAGTATTTT.

This clone appeared a single time. Different DNA sequences within this sample yield the same CDR3. This sequence joins TRBV30 and TRBJ1-1; 8 bases map to TRBD1. Germline lookup yields CDR1 GTSNPN and CDR2 SVGIG (reference sequence). The trim removed 2 bases at V and 5 bases at J, leaving 7 bases unmatched. The CDR3 is made up of 14 amino acids. In nucleotides, the CDR3 is TGTGCCTGGAGTTCCGGACAGGGAAAAACTGAAGCTTTCTTT. This translates into CAWSSGQGKTEAFF.

In this sample, this clone turned up a few times. The chain has TRBV19 and TRBJ1-1; D call uncertain. The germline V and J ends were trimmed by 3 bases and 6 bases, with 11 bases remaining between them. This CDR3 has 13 amino acids. Germline lookup yields CDR1 LNHDA and CDR2 SQIVND (reference sequence). This chain's CDR3 is CASSIRGVAEAFF. The CDR3 DNA is TGTGCCAGTAGTATCCGGGGAGTGGCTGAAGCTTTCTTT.

The chain joins TRBV5-4 to TRBJ1-1; D remains ambiguous. The CDR3 totals 13 residues. V gave up 0 bases and J gave up 10 bases, with 13 bases separating them. Germline V CDR1 and CDR2: SGHNT, YYREEE (reference sequence). In DNA, the CDR3 is TGTGCCAGCAGCTTGGCGCCCTCCTCAGTAGCTTTCTTT. It codes for CASSLAPSSVAFF. The whole variable domain, remainder taken from reference TRBV5-4 and TRBJ1-1, is ETGVTQSPTHLIKTRGQQVTLRCSSQSGHNTVSWYQQALGQGPQFIFQYYREEENGRGNFPPRFSGLQFPNYSSELNVNALELDDSALYLCASSLAPSSVAFFGQGTRLTVV.

The chain has TRBV4-1 and TRBJ2-7; 7 bases match TRBD2. Germline V gives CDR1 MGHRA, CDR2 YSYEKL. CDR3 size: 13 residues. J gave up 4 bases and V 4 bases, and 4 bases lay outside the gene matches. The CDR3 spells CASSRLAGYEQYV. CDR3 in DNA: TGCGCCAGCAGCCGACTAGCCGGATACGAGCAGTACGTC.

The chain couples TRBV7-9 to TRBJ1-1; D is possibly TRBD1 (5 bases). This CDR3 region has 13 residues. Trimming removed 4 bases at V and 4 bases at J, with 10 bases between. Per the germline V gene, CDR1 is SEHNR and CDR2 is FQNEAQ (reference sequence). The CDR3 nucleotides are TGTGCCAGCAGCTATACAGGAAGCACTGAAGCTTTCTTT. Amino acid sequence: CASSYTGSTEAFF.

The rearrangement joins TRBV6-5 to TRBJ2-1, with 8 bases identical to TRBD2. Germline V gives CDR1 MNHEY, CDR2 SVGAGI. J lost 10 bases, V lost 0 bases, and 8 bases had no gene match. The CDR3 has 15 residues. DNA of the CDR3: TGTGCCAGCAGTTACTCTAGCGGGGCTACGTGGGAGCAGTTCTTC. This encodes CASSYSSGATWEQFF.